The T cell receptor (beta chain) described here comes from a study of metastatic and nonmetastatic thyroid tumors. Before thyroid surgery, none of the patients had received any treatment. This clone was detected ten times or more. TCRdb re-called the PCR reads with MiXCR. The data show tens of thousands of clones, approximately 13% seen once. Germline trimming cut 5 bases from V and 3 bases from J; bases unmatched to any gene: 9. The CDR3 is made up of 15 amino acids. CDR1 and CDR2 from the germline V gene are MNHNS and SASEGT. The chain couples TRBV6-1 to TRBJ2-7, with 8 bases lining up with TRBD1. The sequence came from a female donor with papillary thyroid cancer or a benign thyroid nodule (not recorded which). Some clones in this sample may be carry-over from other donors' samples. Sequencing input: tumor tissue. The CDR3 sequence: CASSPATGAVYEQYF. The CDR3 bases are TGTGCCAGCAGTCCCGCGACAGGGGCAGTCTACGAGCAGTACTTC.